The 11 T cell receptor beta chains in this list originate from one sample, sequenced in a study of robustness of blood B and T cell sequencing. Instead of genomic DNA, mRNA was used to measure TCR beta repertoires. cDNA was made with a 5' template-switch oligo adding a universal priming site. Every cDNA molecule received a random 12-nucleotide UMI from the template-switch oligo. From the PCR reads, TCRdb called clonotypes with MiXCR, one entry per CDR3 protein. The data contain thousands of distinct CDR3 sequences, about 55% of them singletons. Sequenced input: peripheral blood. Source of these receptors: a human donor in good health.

CDR3 coding DNA: TGCAGCGTTGAAGAACCAGGGAGTCTTCACGAGCAGTACTTC. This encodes CSVEEPGSLHEQYF. The chain couples TRBV29-1 to TRBJ2-7; TRBD1 or TRBD2 may be the D gene (5 bases each). The CDR3 runs to 14 residues. CDR1 SQVTM and CDR2 ANQGSEA come from the germline V gene. V lost 0 bases and J lost 5, with 14 bases in between.

CDR3 nucleotides: TGCGCCAGCAGCTCCGGGACTAGCGGGGTAACCCAGTACTTC. It is translated as CASSSGTSGVTQYF. The chain joins TRBV5-1 to TRBJ2-5, with 13 nucleotides matching TRBD2. CDR3 length: 14 amino acids. V gave up 3 bases and J gave up 8 bases; unmatched junction bases: 4. Germline V CDR1 and CDR2: SGHRS, YFSETQ.

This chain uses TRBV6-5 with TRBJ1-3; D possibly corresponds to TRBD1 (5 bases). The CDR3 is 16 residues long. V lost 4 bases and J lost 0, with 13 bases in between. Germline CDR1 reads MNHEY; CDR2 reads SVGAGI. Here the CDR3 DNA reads TGTGCCAGCAGTTTGGGACCGCCCGCCTCTGGAAACACCATATATTTT. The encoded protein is CASSLGPPASGNTIYF.

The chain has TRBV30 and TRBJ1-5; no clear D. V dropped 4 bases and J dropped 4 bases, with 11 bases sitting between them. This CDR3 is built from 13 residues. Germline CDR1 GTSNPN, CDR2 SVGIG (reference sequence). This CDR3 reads CAWNGDSNQPQHF. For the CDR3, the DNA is TGTGCCTGGAATGGGGATTCGAATCAGCCCCAGCATTTT.

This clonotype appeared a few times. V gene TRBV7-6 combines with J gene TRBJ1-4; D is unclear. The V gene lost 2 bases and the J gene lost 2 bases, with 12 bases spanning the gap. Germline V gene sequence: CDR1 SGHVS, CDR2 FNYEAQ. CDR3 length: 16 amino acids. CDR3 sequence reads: CASSLTYRDTNEKLFF. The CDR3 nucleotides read TGTGCCAGCAGCTTAACTTATAGGGATACTAATGAAAAACTGTTTTTT.

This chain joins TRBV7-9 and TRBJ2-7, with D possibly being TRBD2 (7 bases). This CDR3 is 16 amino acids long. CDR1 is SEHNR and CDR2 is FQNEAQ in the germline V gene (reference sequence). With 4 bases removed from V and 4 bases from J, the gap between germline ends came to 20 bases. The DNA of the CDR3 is TGTGCCAGCAGCTCCCTCCCCCGGGGGGCCTTATACGAGCAGTACTTC. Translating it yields CASSSLPRGALYEQYF. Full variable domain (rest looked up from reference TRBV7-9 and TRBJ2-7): DTGVSQNPRHKITKRGQNVTFRCDPISEHNRLYWYRQTLGQGPEFLTYFQNEAQLEKSRLLSDRFSAERPKGSFSTLEIQRTEQGDSAMYLCASSSLPRGALYEQYFGPGTRLTVT.

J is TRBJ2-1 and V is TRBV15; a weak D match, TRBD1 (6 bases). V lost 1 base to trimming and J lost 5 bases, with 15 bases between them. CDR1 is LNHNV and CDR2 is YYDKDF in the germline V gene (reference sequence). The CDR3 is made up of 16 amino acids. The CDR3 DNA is TGTGCCACCAGCAGAGCTCCTCAGGGGCCGGACAATGAGCAGTTCTTC. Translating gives CATSRAPQGPDNEQFF.

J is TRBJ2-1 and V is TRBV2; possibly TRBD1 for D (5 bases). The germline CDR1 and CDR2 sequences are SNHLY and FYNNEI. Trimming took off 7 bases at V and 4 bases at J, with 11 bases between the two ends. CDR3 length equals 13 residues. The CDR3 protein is CASKGREYNEQFF. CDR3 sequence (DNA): TGTGCCAGCAAAGGCAGGGAATACAATGAGCAGTTCTTC.

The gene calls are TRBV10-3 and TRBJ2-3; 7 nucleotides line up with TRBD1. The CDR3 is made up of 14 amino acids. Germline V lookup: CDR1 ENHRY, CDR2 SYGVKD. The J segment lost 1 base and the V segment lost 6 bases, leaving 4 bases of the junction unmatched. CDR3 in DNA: TGTGCCATCAGAGATGACAGGGGCACAGATACGCAGTATTTT. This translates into CAIRDDRGTDTQYF.

DNA for the CDR3: TGCGCCAGCAGCTTGACGGAATCGGGATATGGCTACACCTTC. The encoded protein is CASSLTESGYGYTF. This chain joins TRBV5-1 and TRBJ1-2; D is unclear. The CDR3 runs 14 residues. Trimming left V 1 base short and J 5 bases short, with 12 bases between. CDR1 SGHRS and CDR2 YFSETQ come from the germline V gene.

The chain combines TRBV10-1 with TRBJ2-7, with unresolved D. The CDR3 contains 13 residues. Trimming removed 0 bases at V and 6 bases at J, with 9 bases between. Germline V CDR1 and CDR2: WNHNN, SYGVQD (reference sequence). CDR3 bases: TGCGCCAGCAGTGAGTCGCAGGCGAGCGAGCAGTACTTC. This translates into CASSESQASEQYF.